One TCR beta chain is described in this entry. The antigen remains unidentified. Trimming left V 6 bases short and J 4 bases short, with 18 bases between. CDR1 and CDR2 from the germline V gene are MNHEY and SMNVEV (reference sequence). The CDR3 length is 16 residues. The sample originates from a study of blood T cells in healthy people across ages. Study findings and constraints: A greater number of naive CD4+ cells and higher diversity distinguished long-lived donors from aged donors. Strong correlation was found linking TCR beta diversity to naive T cell percentage.

Primed by a sample-barcoded 5' primer and a J-beta primer mix, a second PCR proceeded for roughly 7 to 11 cycles. The template-switch adaptor, which had 12 random nucleotides, put a tag on each cDNA molecule. TCRdb analysed the 5' RACE reads with MiXCR anew, one entry per CDR3 protein. Counted here are 550,000 to 650,000 distinct CDR3 sequences, about 25% occurring once; the ten biggest clones make up over 3.5%. The same data also contributed to another study, on T cells of mothers and their children. Turning to that study: Over 8.5 million TCR beta CDR3 reads were obtained from each mother, and roughly 2.9 million from each child.

Sequences were obtained from blood. This receptor was identified in a boy aged 2 to 10 in good health. This chain connects TRBV27 to TRBJ2-2, with D perhaps TRBD2 (5 bases). The CDR3 DNA reads as TGTGCCAGCAGAGAGACTCCGGACTGGTTCACCGGGGAGCTGTTTTTT. Protein product: CASRETPDWFTGELFF.